This T cell receptor (beta chain) was identified during a study of shared clonotypes between healthy human individuals (dated by TCRdb to between 2020 and 2021). Broadly, across the study: The cohort included three men and a couple of women between 18 and 49 years of age. For each donor, CD4 naive and CD4 memory were each run on three plates, CD8 naive on two plates, and CD8 memory on one plate. The study deeply sequenced blood TCR repertoires of about 5 healthy adults to estimate repertoire size and the extent of clonotype sharing between individuals. Libraries were prepared and TCR repertoires were sequenced by different laboratories using diverse techniques, in order to increase sequencing depth and limit assay-specific biases. Between about 0.9 and 9 billion PBMCs per donor were obtained by leukapheresis.

What the study reported, not specific to this receptor: Because the study included a small number of donors, the genetic and exposure-history diversity represented was limited. Even with the large sequencing depth, rarefaction of the sorted-subset datasets indicated that sequencing was incomplete. Larger estimated clonotype richness was generally found for naive subsets than for memory subsets. Across several donors, 5% to 6% of naive CD4, roughly 3.3% of naive CD8, around 2.1% of memory CD4, and approximately 0.42% of memory CD8 clonotypes were shared. Pairwise subsampling indicated that sequencing depth was expected to affect the degree of clonotype sharing among donors. Sampling was restricted to blood, and TCR repertoires in tissue are likely to differ from TCR repertoires in blood. Compared with non-shared clonotypes, the clonotypes found in all four sorted-subset donors had higher generation probabilities.

On this clone: There is no known antigen for this receptor. No base qualities exist here, and no much larger clone lies one base off it.

As encoded in the germline V gene, CDR1 is MDHEN while CDR2 is SYDVKM. Trimming at the junction amounts to 5 bases on V and 1 base on J, and the germline ends lie 8 bases apart. The CDR3 goes from the cysteine to the phenylalanine over 13 residues. The CDR3 DNA has 39 bases and is translated from base 1. CD8 naive samples consisted of CD45RO-negative cells that were positively selected for CCR7, yielding a CD45RA+CCR7+ population without TemRA cells. The donors were healthy, HIV-negative adults with no recently reported acute infections or vaccinations. Only Caucasian adults living in Nashville, Tennessee, USA were represented among the donors. Blood was obtained by leukapheresis, after which PBMCs were separated by Ficoll-Histopaque density gradient centrifugation and cryopreserved in liquid nitrogen vapor phase. Purity and quantity of every magnetically sorted T cell population were checked by analytical flow cytometry. Each sorted fraction had its genomic DNA isolated and then quantified by UV absorbance on a Nanodrop 2000c.

Using the deep immunoSEQ assay, TCR CDR3 regions were amplified from genomic DNA by multiplex PCR. Extracted genomic DNA from each cell subset was spread evenly across all wells of several immunoSEQ 96-well plates, with each plate serving as a replicate. For sorted subsets, each replicate PCR was loaded with roughly 200 ng genomic DNA, equivalent to about 33,000 T cell genomes. Purified libraries were measured with a Qubit 3.0 fluorometer, size-checked on a Bioanalyzer 2100, and measured again with the KAPA Library Quantification kit. A separate single-read 150-cycle Illumina NextSeq 550 flow cell was used to sequence each immunoSEQ 96-well plate. The authors' analysis ran thus. Because the immunoSEQ output held only junctional sequences and lacked quality scores, the filtering could not match the filtering applied to full-length reads. To assign V/J genes and CDR3, sequences were annotated against IMGT germline references using PyIR, a Python wrapper for IgBLAST v1.9. Reads with weak V/J assignments (E-value above 1e-6), missing CDR3, stop codons, out-of-frame junctions, or ambiguous translated residues were removed. V3J clonotypes were defined as sequences sharing an identical inferred V gene, J gene, and CDR3 amino acid sequence. Percentage overlap between repertoires was calculated by dividing the number of shared unique clonotypes by the size of the smaller repertoire. RTK rarefaction, the Chao1 estimator, and Recon v2.1 estimates of unobserved clonotypes were used to assess repertoire richness. Generation probabilities for all TCRbeta clonotypes obtained by the gDNA method from a few donors were computed using OLGA. The immuneACCESS repertoire file appears here via TCRdb, limited to in-frame rearrangements. These files lack a portion of the clones; in checked studies, under half of the deficit traces to unresolved V genes, and the cause of the others is not known. V and J calls and clone size are as listed in that table; D and trimming were resolved from the DNA. The sample records 750,000 to 1,000,000 clones, around 93% of which are singletons. Together, the top ten hold under 30% of the sample.

Sequencing was carried out using naive CD8+ T cells sorted from blood. According to the study, the label for this sample's cell subset or site signals: CD45RA+CCR7+. The source of this sequence is a man in his thirties or forties in good health. Recombination linked TRBV28 to TRBJ1-1; TRBD1 is a possible D gene, resting on 5 matching bases. The DNA sequence is given as TGTGCCAGCAGTCACGGGGGGAACACTGAAGCTTTCTTT. The resulting protein is CASSHGGNTEAFF. The CDR3 plus the reference TRBV28 and TRBJ1-1 genes for the other parts give the full variable domain: DVKVTQSSRYLVKRTGEKVFLECVQDMDHENMFWYRQDPGLGLRLIYFSYDVKMKEKGDIPEGYSVSREKKERFSLILESASTNQTSMYLCASSHGGNTEAFFGQGTRLTVV.